This entry lists 29 T cell receptor beta chains sequenced from one sample in a study of T cell changes during pregnancy in multiple sclerosis. TCRdb's table, derived via immunoSEQ multiplex PCR, lists solely in-frame clones and lacks some. The table shows around 30,000 clones, with roughly 92% occurring only once. The sample was CD8+ T cells from peripheral blood mononuclear cells, taken before pregnancy. The receptors shown here come from a female donor with multiple sclerosis, enrolled in a pregnancy study.

V and J are TRBV6-4 and TRBJ1-2; no firm D call. Germline CDR1 and CDR2: MRHNA and SNTAGT. The CDR3 consists of 16 residues. V lost 0 bases to trimming and J lost 6 bases, with 17 bases between them. This CDR3 reads CASSDSSLAVADGYTF. For the CDR3, the DNA is TGTGCCAGCAGTGACTCGTCACTCGCGGTTGCCGATGGCTACACCTTC.

The chain recombines TRBV7-7 with TRBJ2-2, with 14 bases identical to TRBD2. Trimming took 5 bases from V and 0 from J; bases not matched to a gene: 5. The CDR3 spans 18 residues. The germline V gene encodes CDR1 SSHAT and CDR2 FNYEAQ (reference sequence). The CDR3 here is CASSPGLAGGPNTGELFF. For the CDR3, the DNA is TGTGCCAGCAGCCCAGGACTAGCGGGGGGACCGAACACCGGGGAGCTGTTTTTT.

The genes are TRBV27 and TRBJ2-7, with D uncertain. The CDR3 spans 14 residues. The germline V gene encodes CDR1 MNHEY and CDR2 SMNVEV (reference sequence). V lost 4 bases to trimming and J lost 5 bases, with 15 bases between them. This CDR3 is CASSSWALHHEQYF. CDR3 nucleotide sequence: TGTGCCAGCAGTTCCTGGGCTTTGCACCACGAGCAGTACTTC.

This clone appeared once. V and J are TRBV7-7 and TRBJ2-1; D may be TRBD1 (6 bases). The CDR3 totals 16 residues. Germline loops: CDR1 SSHAT, CDR2 FNYEAQ (reference sequence). The V gene lost 8 bases and the J gene lost 9 bases, with 26 bases spanning the gap. The CDR3 reads CASAPDLSRGWGEQFF. In DNA, the CDR3 is TGTGCCAGCGCTCCGGACCTGAGCAGGGGATGGGGTGAGCAGTTCTTC.

The chain employs TRBV14 and TRBJ1-1; unclear D gene. Germline V gene sequence: CDR1 SGHDN, CDR2 FVKESK. The germline V and J ends were trimmed by 3 bases and 11 bases, with 13 bases remaining between them. This CDR3 is 12 amino acids long. This chain's CDR3 is CASSHYSGGAFF. CDR3 DNA sequence: TGTGCCAGCAGCCACTACAGCGGCGGCGCTTTCTTT.

Points on this clone: Other DNA sequences in the same sample also yield this CDR3. The chain has TRBV5-1 and TRBJ2-1; weak D call: TRBD2 (7 bases). Germline V lookup: CDR1 SGHRS, CDR2 YFSETQ. This CDR3 comprises 16 residues. V was clipped by 4 bases and J by 5 bases, with 19 bases between them. CDR3 sequence: CASSGGRGLLDNEQFF. The CDR3 DNA is TGCGCCAGCAGCGGGGGGCGGGGGCTGCTCGACAATGAGCAGTTCTTC.

This rearrangement joins TRBV27 to TRBJ1-1; 7 bases agree with TRBD1. This CDR3 has 14 residues. From germline, CDR1 is MNHEY and CDR2 SMNVEV (reference sequence). J lost 8 bases, V lost 6 bases, and 12 bases had no gene match. The CDR3 here is CASRDTTGLQEAFF. The CDR3, as DNA: TGTGCCAGCAGAGACACGACAGGGTTACAGGAAGCTTTCTTT.

This rearrangement joins TRBV5-1 to TRBJ2-1; 7 positions agree with TRBD2. The CDR3 covers 16 residues. CDR1 is SGHRS, CDR2 YFSETQ, per germline. The ends lost 4 bases at V and 4 bases at J; junction bases unmatched: 11. The CDR3 sequence: CASSGEGLVLYNEQFF. CDR3 nucleotides: TGCGCCAGCAGCGGGGAAGGACTAGTCTTATACAATGAGCAGTTCTTC.

This clone occurred a few times. V is TRBV25-1 and J is TRBJ1-1; tentatively, D is TRBD1 (5 bases). Germline V CDR1 and CDR2: MGHDK, SYGVNS. Trimming shortened V by 5 bases and J by 4 bases, and 8 bases separated the two germline ends. The CDR3 length is 12 residues. In DNA, the CDR3 is TGTGCCAGCAGTCTTGGGGCCACTGAAGCTTTCTTT. It is translated as CASSLGATEAFF.

This sequence joins TRBV2 and TRBJ1-2; a possible D gene is TRBD1 (6 bases). Germline V gives CDR1 SNHLY, CDR2 FYNNEI. There are 12 residues in the CDR3. V was trimmed by 7 bases and J by 7 bases, leaving 13 bases between them. The CDR3 nucleotides are TGTGCCAGCACCGTGGGGGGGCTTGGCTACACCTTC. It translates to CASTVGGLGYTF.

The gene calls are TRBV2 and TRBJ1-4; a possible D gene is TRBD1 (6 bases). The CDR3 sequence is 13 residues long. V was clipped by 4 bases and J by 7 bases, with 10 bases between them. The germline V gene encodes CDR1 SNHLY and CDR2 FYNNEI. The CDR3 here is CASSVGTIEKLFF. Here the CDR3 DNA reads TGTGCCAGCAGTGTGGGGACAATTGAAAAACTGTTTTTT.

The V call is TRBV19, the J call TRBJ1-2, with D tentatively TRBD1 (6 bases). Germline values: CDR1 LNHDA, CDR2 SQIVND (reference sequence). The ends were cut back, 8 bases at V and 4 bases at J, with 11 bases in the middle. This CDR3 has 12 amino acids. CDR3 DNA: TGTGCCAGTGAAACAGGGACCTATGGCTACACCTTC. Translated, it gives CASETGTYGYTF.

This chain connects TRBV9 to TRBJ2-3; perhaps TRBD2 as D (6 bases). The length of the CDR3 is 15 residues. Germline assignment: CDR1 SGDLS and CDR2 YYNGEE. Trimming removed 0 bases from V and 4 bases from J, with 12 bases in between. This chain's CDR3 is CASSVGGRYADTQYF. DNA for the CDR3: TGTGCCAGCAGCGTAGGGGGGAGGTACGCAGATACGCAGTATTTT.

V gene TRBV6-5 combines with J gene TRBJ2-7, with 7 positions matching TRBD1. The CDR3 is 13 amino acids. The germline V gene encodes CDR1 MNHEY and CDR2 SVGAGI. V dropped 4 bases and J dropped 2; count of bases not matched to a gene: 2. The CDR3: CASSLQGTYEQYF. The CDR3 bases are TGTGCCAGCAGTTTACAGGGGACCTACGAGCAGTACTTC.

This clone has a handful of counts. The J gene is TRBJ1-5, the V gene TRBV7-8; D gene unclear. The germline CDR1 and CDR2 sequences are SGHVS and FQNEAQ. The CDR3 length is 14 residues. V was shortened by 2 bases and J by 5 bases, with 10 bases between the two germline ends. CDR3 DNA sequence: TGTGCCAGCAGCTTAAGAGGGCAGGATCAGCCCCAGCATTTT. It codes for CASSLRGQDQPQHF. The variable domain in full, completed from reference TRBV7-8 and TRBJ1-5, reads GAGVSQSPRYKVAKRGQDVALRCDPISGHVSLFWYQQALGQGPEFLTYFQNEAQLDKSGLPSDRFFAERPEGSVSTLKIQRTQQEDSAVYLCASSLRGQDQPQHFGDGTRLSIL.

The chain has TRBV7-9 and TRBJ2-2; unclear D gene. CDR1 SEHNR and CDR2 FQNEAQ come from the germline V gene (reference sequence). Trimming left V 2 bases short and J 9 bases short, with 13 bases between. This CDR3 has 14 amino acids. The CDR3 nucleotides read TGTGCCAGCAGCTTATTCGTCGGGTTCCGGGAGCTGTTTTTT. This gives the protein CASSLFVGFRELFF.

The CDR3 nucleotides read TGTGCCAGCAGCTTCCGGACAGCTACAGATACGCAGTATTTT. Its translation is CASSFRTATDTQYF. The V and J genes are TRBV14 and TRBJ2-3; tentative D call: TRBD1 (6 bases). V was pared by 5 bases and J by 3 bases, with 12 bases between. This CDR3 is built from 14 residues. CDR1 is SGHDN, CDR2 FVKESK, per germline.

The chain is built from TRBV27 and TRBJ2-1; tentatively, D is TRBD2 (5 bases). This CDR3 comprises 15 residues. V gave up 2 bases and J gave up 3 bases, with 11 bases separating them. Germline V gene lookup returns CDR1 MNHEY and CDR2 SMNVEV (reference sequence). The CDR3 reads CASSLAGGVYNEQFF. The CDR3 nucleotides are TGTGCCAGCAGTTTAGCGGGTGGCGTCTACAATGAGCAGTTCTTC.

The CDR3 DNA follows: TGCGCCAGCAGCCAAACGGGACTAACATACAATGAGCAGTTCTTC. Its translation: CASSQTGLTYNEQFF. This rearrangement joins TRBV4-3 to TRBJ2-1, with 7 bases that match TRBD2. The CDR3 is 15 residues long. CDR1 and CDR2 from the germline V gene are LGHNA and YSLEER. V trimming: 2 bases; J trimming: 4 bases; junction bases outside the gene matches: 5.

V and J are TRBV27 and TRBJ1-5; 8 bases line up with TRBD1. Germline-derived CDR1 and CDR2 are MNHEY and SMNVEV (reference sequence). The CDR3 sequence is 14 residues long. The V and J ends lost 6 bases and 4 bases, in that order; junction bases with no gene match: 5. The CDR3 coding sequence is TGTGCCAGCAGGACAGGGGTCCAAAATCAGCCCCAGCATTTT. Its translation is CASRTGVQNQPQHF.

The chain is built from TRBV5-1 and TRBJ1-1; tentative D call: TRBD1 (5 bases). Per the germline V gene, CDR1 is SGHRS and CDR2 is YFSETQ. Trimming took off 5 bases at V and 3 bases at J, with 8 bases between the two ends. CDR3 length: 12 amino acids. The CDR3 is CASRWDYTEAFF. CDR3 nucleotides: TGCGCCAGCAGATGGGACTACACTGAAGCTTTCTTT.

The gene calls are TRBV29-1 and TRBJ2-1, with TRBD2 matching over 15 bases. V lost 7 bases to trimming and J lost 9 bases; unmatched junction nucleotides: 1. This CDR3 is built from 12 residues. Germline CDR1 and CDR2: SQVTM and ANQGSEA. The CDR3, as DNA: TGCAGCGGGGGACTAGCGGGAGGTGAGCAGTTCTTC. Translating it yields CSGGLAGGEQFF.

The chain combines TRBV4-3 with TRBJ2-5, with 11 positions matching TRBD1. V shed 3 bases, J shed 5 bases, and the junction held 5 bases outside the gene matches. Germline V gene lookup returns CDR1 LGHNA and CDR2 YSLEER. CDR3 length: 15 residues. The CDR3 DNA sequence: TGCGCCAGCAGCCAGGACAGGGGGCGCCGGGAGACCCAGTACTTC. Translation gives CASSQDRGRRETQYF.

Points on this clone: Other DNA sequences in the sample encode the same CDR3. The CDR3 region is CASSPGTENTEAFF. CDR3 in DNA: TGTGCCAGCAGTCCCGGGACAGAGAACACTGAAGCTTTCTTT. This chain connects TRBV27 to TRBJ1-1; TRBD1 matches 7 bases. This CDR3 comprises 14 residues. Germline CDR1 MNHEY, CDR2 SMNVEV (reference sequence). The J segment lost 1 base and the V segment lost 5 bases, leaving 4 bases of the junction unmatched.

The V and J genes are TRBV7-6 and TRBJ2-7; D gene unclear. V shed 1 base and J shed 0 bases, with 7 bases lying between them. The CDR3 length is 14 residues. Germline-derived CDR1 and CDR2 are SGHVS and FNYEAQ. The CDR3 DNA reads as TGTGCCAGCAGCTTAGATAGTCCCTCCTACGAGCAGTACTTC. Protein: CASSLDSPSYEQYF.

The chain couples TRBV13 to TRBJ1-2, with D tentatively TRBD1 (5 bases). CDR1 is PRHDT, CDR2 FYEKMQ, per germline (reference sequence). This CDR3 comprises 14 residues. V gave up 5 bases and J gave up 4 bases, with 14 bases separating them. CDR3 sequence reads: CASSPGGDAYGYTF. CDR3 nucleotide sequence: TGTGCCAGCAGCCCGGGGGGGGACGCCTATGGCTACACCTTC.

CDR3 residues: CASSLFPNREKLFF. The CDR3 nucleotides read TGTGCCAGCAGCTTATTTCCCAACAGGGAAAAACTGTTTTTT. The chain links TRBV13 to TRBJ1-4; D possibly corresponds to TRBD1 (5 bases). Germline lookup yields CDR1 PRHDT and CDR2 FYEKMQ (reference sequence). The CDR3 has 14 amino acids. V was trimmed by 2 bases and J by 8 bases, leaving 12 bases between them.

The chain joins TRBV7-9 to TRBJ2-3; D is perhaps TRBD1 (5 bases). This CDR3 is 13 amino acids long. Trimming took off 4 bases at V and 5 bases at J, with 10 bases between the two ends. Looked up from germline, CDR1 is SEHNR and CDR2 is FQNEAQ (reference sequence). The CDR3 region has the DNA TGTGCCAGCAGCTCGGTCCAGGGAGATACGCAGTATTTT. It specifies CASSSVQGDTQYF.

V and J are TRBV2 and TRBJ1-2; 7 bases are a match to TRBD1. Germline CDR1 reads SNHLY; CDR2 reads FYNNEI. With 3 bases clipped from V and 4 bases from J, the junction kept 8 bases outside the gene matches. This CDR3 is built from 15 residues. CDR3 bases: TGTGCCAGCAGTGAGGGGGCAGGGGGTGGCTATGGCTACACCTTC. Amino acids: CASSEGAGGGYGYTF.